The entry below describes one T cell receptor beta chain. This entry comes from a study of blood T cell repertoires in COVID-19. Seattle researchers signed up patients amid active infection and tracked them longitudinally. In the authors' workflow: From reference gene primer amplification, estimates of nucleated cell counts were derived. Using immunoSEQ multiplex PCR, the repertoire was profiled, and TCRdb retains in-frame clones only, with some absent. V and J calls and clone size are copied from that table; D and trimming were computed from the DNA. The sample consists of approximately 140,000 clones, about 87% of them appearing once. V lost 6 bases and J lost 6, with 18 bases in between. The CDR3 runs 14 residues. Germline values: CDR1 SGHAT, CDR2 FQDESV (reference sequence).

Sequenced material: peripheral blood. The TCR was taken from a human donor with COVID-19, enrolled during active disease. The donor label of this sample is uncertain. The V and J genes are TRBV11-1 and TRBJ2-7; no clear D gene. The CDR3 DNA reads TGTGCCAGCAGTTCCCCGCCGCGGTTGAGCGAGCAGTACTTC. It codes for CASSSPPRLSEQYF.